This T cell receptor (beta chain) was documented in a study of cytomegalovirus exposure and HLA in healthy donors. Study conclusions and caveats: Later analysis suggested links between common viral pathogens and several top significant clusters. Associated with cytomegalovirus, according to the listing, were fewer than 200 TCR beta chains.

It was with 60 Vbeta and 13 Jbeta primers that the PCR ran. Study processing details: It was a later analysis that counted roughly 80 million unique TCR beta chains, of which roughly 10 million were shared. Clones were read by immunoSEQ multiplex PCR, and TCRdb kept only the in-frame ones, dropping some. Clone size and V and J calls were adopted from that table, with D and trimming inferred from the DNA. The top ten hold 1.5% to 2% of the sample, which has roughly 150,000 clones, just over 70% seen once. Unmatched junction bases numbered 14, after V lost 3 bases and J lost 0 bases. Germline V gene sequence: CDR1 SGDLS, CDR2 YYNGEE. The CDR3 totals 19 residues. On this clone: The antigen is unknown.

Specimen: PBMCs. J is TRBJ2-2 and V is TRBV9, with TRBD2 matching over 7 bases. This sequence was found in a woman aged 30 to 39 in good health and CMV-seronegative. CDR3 region: CASSADLFKRGTNTGELFF. The DNA of the CDR3 is TGTGCCAGCAGCGCCGACTTATTCAAGCGGGGTACGAACACCGGGGAGCTGTTTTTT.